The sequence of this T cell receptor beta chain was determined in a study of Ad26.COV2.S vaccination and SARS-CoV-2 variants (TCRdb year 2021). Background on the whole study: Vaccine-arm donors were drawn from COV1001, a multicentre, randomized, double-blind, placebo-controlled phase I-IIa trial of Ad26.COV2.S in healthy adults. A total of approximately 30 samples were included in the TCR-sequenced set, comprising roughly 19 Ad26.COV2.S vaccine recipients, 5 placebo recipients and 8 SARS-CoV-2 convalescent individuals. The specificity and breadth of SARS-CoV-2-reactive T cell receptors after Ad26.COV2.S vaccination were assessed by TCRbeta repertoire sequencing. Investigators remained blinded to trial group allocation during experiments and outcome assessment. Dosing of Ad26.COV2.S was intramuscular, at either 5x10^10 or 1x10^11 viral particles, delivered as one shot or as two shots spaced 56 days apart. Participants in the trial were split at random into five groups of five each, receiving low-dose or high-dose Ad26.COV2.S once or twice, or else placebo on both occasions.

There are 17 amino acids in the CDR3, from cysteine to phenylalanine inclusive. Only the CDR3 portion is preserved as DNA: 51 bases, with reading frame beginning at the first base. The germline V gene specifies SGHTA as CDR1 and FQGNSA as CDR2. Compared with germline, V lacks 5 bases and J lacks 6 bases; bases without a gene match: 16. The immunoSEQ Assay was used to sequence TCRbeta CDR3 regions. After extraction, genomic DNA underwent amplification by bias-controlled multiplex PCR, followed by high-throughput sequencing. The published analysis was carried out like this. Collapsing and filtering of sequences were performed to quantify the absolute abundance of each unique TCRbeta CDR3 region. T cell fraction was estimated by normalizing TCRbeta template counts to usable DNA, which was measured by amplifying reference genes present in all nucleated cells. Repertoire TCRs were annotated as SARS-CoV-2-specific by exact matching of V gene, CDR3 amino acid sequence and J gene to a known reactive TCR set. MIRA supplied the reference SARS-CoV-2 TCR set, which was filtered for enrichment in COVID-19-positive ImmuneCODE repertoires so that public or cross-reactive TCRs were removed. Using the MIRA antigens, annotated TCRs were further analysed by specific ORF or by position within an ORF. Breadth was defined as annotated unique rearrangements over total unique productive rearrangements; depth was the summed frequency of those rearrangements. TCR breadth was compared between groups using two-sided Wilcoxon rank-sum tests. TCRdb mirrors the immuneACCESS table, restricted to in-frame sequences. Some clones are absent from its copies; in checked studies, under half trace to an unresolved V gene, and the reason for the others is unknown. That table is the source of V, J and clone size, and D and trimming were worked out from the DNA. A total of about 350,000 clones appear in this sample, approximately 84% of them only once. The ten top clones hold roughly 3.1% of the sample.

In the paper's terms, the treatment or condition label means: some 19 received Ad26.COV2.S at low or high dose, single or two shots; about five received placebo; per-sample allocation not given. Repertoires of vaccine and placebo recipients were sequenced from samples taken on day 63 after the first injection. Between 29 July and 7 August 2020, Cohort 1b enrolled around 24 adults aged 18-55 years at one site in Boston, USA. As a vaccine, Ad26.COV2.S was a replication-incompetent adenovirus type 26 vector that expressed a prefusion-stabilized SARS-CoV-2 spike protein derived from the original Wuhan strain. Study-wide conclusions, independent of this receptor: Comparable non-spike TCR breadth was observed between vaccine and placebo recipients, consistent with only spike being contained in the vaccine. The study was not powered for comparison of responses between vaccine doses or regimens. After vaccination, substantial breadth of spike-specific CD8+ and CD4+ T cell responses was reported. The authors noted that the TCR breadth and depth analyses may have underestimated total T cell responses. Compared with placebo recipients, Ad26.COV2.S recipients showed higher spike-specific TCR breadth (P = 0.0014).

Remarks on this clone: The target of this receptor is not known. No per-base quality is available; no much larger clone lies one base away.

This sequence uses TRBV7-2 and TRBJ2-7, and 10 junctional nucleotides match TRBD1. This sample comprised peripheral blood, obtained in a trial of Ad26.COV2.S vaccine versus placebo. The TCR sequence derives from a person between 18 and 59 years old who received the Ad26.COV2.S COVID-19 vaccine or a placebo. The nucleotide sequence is TGTGCCAGCAGCCTACTGGAGGGACAGGGGTGGGACCTCGAGCAGTACTTC. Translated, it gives CASSLLEGQGWDLEQYF. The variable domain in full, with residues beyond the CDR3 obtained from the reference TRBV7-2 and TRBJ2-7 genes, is GAGVSQSPSNKVTEKGKDVELRCDPISGHTALYWYRQSLGQGLEFLIYFQGNSAPDKSGLPSDRFSAERTGGSVSTLTIQRTQQEDSAVYLCASSLLEGQGWDLEQYFGPGTRLTVT.